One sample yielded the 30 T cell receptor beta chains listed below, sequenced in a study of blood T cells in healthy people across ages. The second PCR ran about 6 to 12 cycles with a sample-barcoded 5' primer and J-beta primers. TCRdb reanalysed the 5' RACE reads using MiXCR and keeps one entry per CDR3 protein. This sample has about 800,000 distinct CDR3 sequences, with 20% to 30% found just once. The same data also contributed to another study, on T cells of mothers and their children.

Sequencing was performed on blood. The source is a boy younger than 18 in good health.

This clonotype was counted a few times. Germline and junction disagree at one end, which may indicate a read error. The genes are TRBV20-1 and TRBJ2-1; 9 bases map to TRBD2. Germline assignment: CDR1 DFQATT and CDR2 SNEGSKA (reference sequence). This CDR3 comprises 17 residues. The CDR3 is CSARDASGIFSYNEQLF. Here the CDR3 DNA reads TGTAGTGCTAGAGATGCTAGCGGGATATTCTCCTACAATGAGCAGCTCTTC.

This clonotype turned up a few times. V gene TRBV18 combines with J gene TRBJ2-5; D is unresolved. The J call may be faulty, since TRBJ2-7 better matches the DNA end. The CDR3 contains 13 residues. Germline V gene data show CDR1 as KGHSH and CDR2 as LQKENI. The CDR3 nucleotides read TGTGCCAGCTCTCAGGACGGCCCCTACGAGCAGTACTTC. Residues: CASSQDGPYEQYF.

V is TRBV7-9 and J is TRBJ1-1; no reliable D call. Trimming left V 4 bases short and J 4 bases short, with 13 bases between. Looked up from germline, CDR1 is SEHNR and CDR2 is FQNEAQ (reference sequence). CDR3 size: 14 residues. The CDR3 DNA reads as TGTGCCAGCAGCTCGCTATCTCCGAGCACTGAAGCTTTCTTT. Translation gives CASSSLSPSTEAFF.

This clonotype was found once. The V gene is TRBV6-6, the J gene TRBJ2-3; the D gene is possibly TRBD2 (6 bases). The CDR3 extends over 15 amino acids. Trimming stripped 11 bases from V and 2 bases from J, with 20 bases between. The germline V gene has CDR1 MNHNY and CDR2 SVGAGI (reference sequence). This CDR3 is CAAKQEGSPTDTQYF. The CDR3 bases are TGTGCCGCCAAGCAGGAGGGTTCTCCCACAGATACGCAGTATTTT.

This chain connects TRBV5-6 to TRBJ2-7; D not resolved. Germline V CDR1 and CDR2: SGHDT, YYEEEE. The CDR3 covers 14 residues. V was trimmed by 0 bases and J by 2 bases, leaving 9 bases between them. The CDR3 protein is CASSLDSTPYEQYF. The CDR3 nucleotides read TGTGCCAGCAGCTTGGACAGTACTCCCTACGAGCAGTACTTC.

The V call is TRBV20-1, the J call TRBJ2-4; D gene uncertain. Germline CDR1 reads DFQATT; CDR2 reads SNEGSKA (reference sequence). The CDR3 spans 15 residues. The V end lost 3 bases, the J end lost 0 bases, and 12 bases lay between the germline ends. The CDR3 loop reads CSASAATLAKNIQYF. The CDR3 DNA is TGCAGTGCTAGTGCGGCCACTTTAGCCAAAAACATTCAGTACTTC.

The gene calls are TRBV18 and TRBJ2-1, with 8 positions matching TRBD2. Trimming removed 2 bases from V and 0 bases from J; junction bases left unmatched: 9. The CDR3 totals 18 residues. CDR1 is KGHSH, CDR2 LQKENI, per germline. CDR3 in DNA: TGTGCCAGCTCACCAGCGGTAAGCGGGGGTAGCTCCTACAATGAGCAGTTCTTC. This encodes CASSPAVSGGSSYNEQFF.

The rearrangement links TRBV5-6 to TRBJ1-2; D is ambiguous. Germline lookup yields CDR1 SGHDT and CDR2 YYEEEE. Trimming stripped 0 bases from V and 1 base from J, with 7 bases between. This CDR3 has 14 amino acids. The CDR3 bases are TGTGCCAGCAGCTTGGAGCAGGATAACTATGGCTACACCTTC. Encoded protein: CASSLEQDNYGYTF.

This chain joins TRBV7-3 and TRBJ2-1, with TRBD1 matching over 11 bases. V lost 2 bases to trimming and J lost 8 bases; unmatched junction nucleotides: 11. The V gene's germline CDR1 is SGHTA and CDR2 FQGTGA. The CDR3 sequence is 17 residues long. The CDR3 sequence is CASSLLFPGQGVYEQFF. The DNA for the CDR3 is TGTGCCAGCAGCTTATTGTTCCCGGGACAGGGGGTTTATGAGCAGTTCTTC.

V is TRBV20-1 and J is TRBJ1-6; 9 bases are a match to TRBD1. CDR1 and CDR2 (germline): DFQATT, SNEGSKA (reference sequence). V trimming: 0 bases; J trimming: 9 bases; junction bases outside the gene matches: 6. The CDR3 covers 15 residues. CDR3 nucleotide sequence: TGCAGTGCTAGAGATTCTGGACAGGGGACTTCACCCCTCCACTTT. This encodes CSARDSGQGTSPLHF.

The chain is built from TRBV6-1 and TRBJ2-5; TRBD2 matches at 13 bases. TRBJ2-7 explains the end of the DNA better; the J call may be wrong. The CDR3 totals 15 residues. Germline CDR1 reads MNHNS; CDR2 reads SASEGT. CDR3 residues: CASNSLAGGYYEQYF. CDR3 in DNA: TGTGCCAGCAACTCACTAGCGGGAGGGTACTACGAGCAGTACTTC.

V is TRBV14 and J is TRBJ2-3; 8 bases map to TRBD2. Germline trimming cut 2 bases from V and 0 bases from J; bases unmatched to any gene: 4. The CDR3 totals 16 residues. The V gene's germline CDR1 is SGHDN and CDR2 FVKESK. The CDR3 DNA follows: TGTGCCAGCAGCCAAATAGCGGGGACTAGCACAGATACGCAGTATTTT. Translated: CASSQIAGTSTDTQYF. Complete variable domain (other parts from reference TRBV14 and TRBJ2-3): EAGVTQFPSHSVIEKGQTVTLRCDPISGHDNLYWYRRVMGKEIKFLLHFVKESKQDESGMPNNRFLAERTGGTYSTLKVQPAELEDSGVYFCASSQIAGTSTDTQYFGPGTRLTVL.

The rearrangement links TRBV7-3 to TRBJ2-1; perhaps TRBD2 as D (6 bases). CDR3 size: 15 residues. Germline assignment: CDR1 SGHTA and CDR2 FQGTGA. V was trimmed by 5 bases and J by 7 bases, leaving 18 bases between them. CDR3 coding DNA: TGTGCCAGCAGCCCGCCCGGGACTTCGCGGAATGAGCAGTTCTTC. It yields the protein CASSPPGTSRNEQFF. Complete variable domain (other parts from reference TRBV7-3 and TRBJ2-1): GAGVSQTPSNKVTEKGKYVELRCDPISGHTALYWYRQSLGQGPEFLIYFQGTGAADDSGLPNDRFFAVRPEGSVSTLKIQRTERGDSAVYLCASSPPGTSRNEQFFGPGTRLTVL.

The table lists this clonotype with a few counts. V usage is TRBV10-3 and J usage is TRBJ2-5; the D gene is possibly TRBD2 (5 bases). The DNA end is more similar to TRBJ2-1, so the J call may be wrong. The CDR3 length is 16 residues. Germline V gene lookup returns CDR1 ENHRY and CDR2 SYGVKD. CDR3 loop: CAISESTTTRGGEQFF. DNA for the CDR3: TGTGCCATCAGTGAGTCGACGACTACACGGGGTGGTGAGCAGTTCTTC.

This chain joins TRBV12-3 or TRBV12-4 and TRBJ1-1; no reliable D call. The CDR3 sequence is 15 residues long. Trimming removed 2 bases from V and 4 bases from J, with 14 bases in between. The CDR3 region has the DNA TGTGCCAGCAGTTTAACGGGTGGGCCGGGCACTGAAGCTTTCTTT. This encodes CASSLTGGPGTEAFF.

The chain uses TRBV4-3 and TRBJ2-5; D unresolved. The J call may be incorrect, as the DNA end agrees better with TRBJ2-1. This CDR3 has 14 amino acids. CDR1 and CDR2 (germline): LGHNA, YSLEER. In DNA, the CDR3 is TGCGCCAGCAGCCAAGATTGGCTATATGGTGAGCAGTTCTTC. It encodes CASSQDWLYGEQFF.

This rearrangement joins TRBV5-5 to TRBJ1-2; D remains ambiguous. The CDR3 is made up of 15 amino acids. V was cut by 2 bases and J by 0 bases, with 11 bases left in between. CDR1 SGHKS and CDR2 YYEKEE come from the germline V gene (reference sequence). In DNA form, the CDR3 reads TGTGCCAGCAGCTTCGGGCGGACGGCTAACTATGGCTACACCTTC. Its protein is CASSFGRTANYGYTF.

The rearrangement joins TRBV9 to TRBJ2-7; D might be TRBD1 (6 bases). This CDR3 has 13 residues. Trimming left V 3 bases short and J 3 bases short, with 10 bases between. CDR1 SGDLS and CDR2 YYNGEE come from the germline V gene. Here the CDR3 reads CASSEGDGYEQYF. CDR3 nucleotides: TGTGCCAGCAGCGAGGGGGACGGCTACGAGCAGTACTTC. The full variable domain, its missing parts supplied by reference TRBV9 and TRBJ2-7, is DSGVTQTPKHLITATGQRVTLRCSPRSGDLSVYWYQQSLDQGLQFLIQYYNGEERAKGNILERFSAQQFPDLHSELNLSSLELGDSALYFCASSEGDGYEQYFGPGTRLTVT.

In DNA form, the CDR3 reads TGTGCCAGCAGTGAATATGCCCGGGGTGGGGACGGCAATGAGCAGTTCTTC. Its translation: CASSEYARGGDGNEQFF. The chain joins TRBV25-1 to TRBJ2-5; either TRBD1 or TRBD2 may supply D (5 bases each). The J call could be wrong; TRBJ2-1 is a better fit for the DNA end. The germline V gene encodes CDR1 MGHDK and CDR2 SYGVNS. This CDR3 spans 17 amino acids.

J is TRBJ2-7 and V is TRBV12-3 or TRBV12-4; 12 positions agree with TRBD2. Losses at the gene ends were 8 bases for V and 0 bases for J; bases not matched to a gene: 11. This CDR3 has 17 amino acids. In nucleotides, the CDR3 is TGTGCCAGCGTCCCACGCCCTAGCGGGGGGGGCTCCTACGAGCAGTACTTC. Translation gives CASVPRPSGGGSYEQYF.

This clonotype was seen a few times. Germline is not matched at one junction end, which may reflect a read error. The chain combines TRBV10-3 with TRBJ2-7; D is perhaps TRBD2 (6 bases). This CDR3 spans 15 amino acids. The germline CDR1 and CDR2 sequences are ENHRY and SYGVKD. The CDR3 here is CAISHSGTETYEQYF. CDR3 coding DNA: TGTGCCATCAGTCATTCCGGGACTGAAACCTACGAGCAGTATTTC.

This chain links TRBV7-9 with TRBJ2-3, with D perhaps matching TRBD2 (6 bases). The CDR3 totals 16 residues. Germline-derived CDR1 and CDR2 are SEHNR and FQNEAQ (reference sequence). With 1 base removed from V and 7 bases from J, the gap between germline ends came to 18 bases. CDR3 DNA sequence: TGTGCCAGCAGCTTAGTGCCGGGGGACCGCGAGTATACGCAGTATTTT. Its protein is CASSLVPGDREYTQYF.

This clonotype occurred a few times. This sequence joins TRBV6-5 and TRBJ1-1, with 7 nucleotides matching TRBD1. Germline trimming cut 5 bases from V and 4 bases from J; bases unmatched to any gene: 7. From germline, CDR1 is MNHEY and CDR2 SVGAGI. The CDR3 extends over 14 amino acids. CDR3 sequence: CASSPTGDATEAFF. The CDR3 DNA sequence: TGTGCCAGCAGTCCCACAGGGGACGCCACTGAAGCTTTCTTT.

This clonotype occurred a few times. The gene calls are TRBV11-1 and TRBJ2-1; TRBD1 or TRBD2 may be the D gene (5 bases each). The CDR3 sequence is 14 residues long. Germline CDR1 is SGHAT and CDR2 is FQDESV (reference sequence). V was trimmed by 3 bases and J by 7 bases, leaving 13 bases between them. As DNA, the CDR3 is TGTGCCAGCAGCTTTCGGGGCAGGGCAAATGAGCAGTTCTTC. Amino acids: CASSFRGRANEQFF. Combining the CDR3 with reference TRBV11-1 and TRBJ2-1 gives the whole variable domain EAEVAQSPRYKITEKSQAVAFWCDPISGHATLYWYRQILGQGPELLVQFQDESVVDDSQLPKDRFSAERLKGVDSTLKIQPAELGDSAMYLCASSFRGRANEQFFGPGTRLTVL.

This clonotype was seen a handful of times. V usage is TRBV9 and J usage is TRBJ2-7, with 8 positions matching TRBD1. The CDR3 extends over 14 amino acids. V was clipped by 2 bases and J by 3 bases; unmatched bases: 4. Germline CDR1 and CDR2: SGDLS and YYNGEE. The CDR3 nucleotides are TGTGCCAGCAGCGTCGGACAGGGTGGCTACGAGCAGTACTTC. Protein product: CASSVGQGGYEQYF.

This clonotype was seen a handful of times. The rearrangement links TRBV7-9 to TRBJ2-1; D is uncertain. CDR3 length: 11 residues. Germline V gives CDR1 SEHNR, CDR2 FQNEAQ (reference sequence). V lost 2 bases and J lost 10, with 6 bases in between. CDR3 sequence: CASSLLIEQFF. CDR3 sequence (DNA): TGTGCCAGCAGCTTACTGATAGAGCAGTTCTTC.

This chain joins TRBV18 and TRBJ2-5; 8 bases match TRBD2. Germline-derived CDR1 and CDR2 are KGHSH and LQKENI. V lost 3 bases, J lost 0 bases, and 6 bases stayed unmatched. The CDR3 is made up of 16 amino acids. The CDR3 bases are TGTGCCAGCTCACCTGTACTAGCGGAATACCAAGAGACCCAGTACTTC. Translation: CASSPVLAEYQETQYF.

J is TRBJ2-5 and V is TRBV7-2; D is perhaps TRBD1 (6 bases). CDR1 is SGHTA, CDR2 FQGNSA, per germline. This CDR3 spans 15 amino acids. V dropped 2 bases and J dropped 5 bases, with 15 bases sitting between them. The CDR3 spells CASSLRAGVWETQYF. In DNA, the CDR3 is TGTGCCAGCAGCTTAAGGGCAGGGGTATGGGAGACCCAGTACTTC.

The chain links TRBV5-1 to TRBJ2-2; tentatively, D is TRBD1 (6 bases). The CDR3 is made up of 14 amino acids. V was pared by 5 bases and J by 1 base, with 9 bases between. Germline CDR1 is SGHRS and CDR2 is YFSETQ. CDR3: CASRRQENTGELFF. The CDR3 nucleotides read TGCGCCAGCAGACGACAGGAGAACACCGGGGAGCTGTTTTTT.

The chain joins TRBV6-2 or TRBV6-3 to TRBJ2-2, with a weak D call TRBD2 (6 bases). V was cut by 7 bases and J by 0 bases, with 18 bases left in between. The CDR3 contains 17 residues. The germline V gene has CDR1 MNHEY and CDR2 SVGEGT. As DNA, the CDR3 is TGTGCCAGCACCACTATGGGGGGACCCACGAACACCGGGGAGCTGTTTTTT. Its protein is CASTTMGGPTNTGELFF.